A single sample is the source of the 5 T cell receptor beta chains below, sequenced in a study of T cells of healthy individuals. TCRdb re-analysed the 5' RACE reads in MiXCR, keeping a single row per CDR3 protein. The table shows approximately 50,000 distinct CDR3 sequences, with under 15% occurring only once. These receptors all come from a human donor in good health.

This clonotype was recorded many times. The chain combines TRBV5-6 with TRBJ2-7, with 9 bases identical to TRBD1. With 4 bases clipped from V and 0 bases from J, the junction kept 8 bases outside the gene matches. Germline V gives CDR1 SGHDT, CDR2 YYEEEE. The CDR3 contains 16 residues. This chain's CDR3 is CASSGLGTGSSYEQYF. CDR3 sequence (DNA): TGTGCCAGCAGCGGACTAGGGACAGGGTCCTCCTACGAGCAGTACTTC.

This clonotype was detected a few times. V gene TRBV12-3 or TRBV12-4 combines with J gene TRBJ2-4; TRBD1 matches 9 bases. CDR3 length: 12 residues. V was clipped by 5 bases and J by 12 bases; unmatched bases: 5. CDR3 sequence reads: CASSAGTGNQYF. In nucleotides, the CDR3 is TGTGCCAGCAGTGCGGGGACAGGGAATCAGTACTTC.

This clonotype has ten or more counts. CDR3 sequence reads: CASSSSRGRETQYF. CDR3 nucleotides: TGTGCCAGCAGCTCGAGTAGGGGCCGGGAGACCCAGTACTTC. The chain combines TRBV7-2 with TRBJ2-5; a possible D gene is TRBD1 (5 bases). Germline V gene lookup returns CDR1 SGHTA and CDR2 FQGNSA. Trimming removed 4 bases from V and 5 bases from J, with 14 bases in between. CDR3 length: 14 residues.

Many counts were recorded for this clonotype. The chain employs TRBV20-1 and TRBJ1-1, with D possibly matching TRBD1 (5 bases). The CDR3 contains 13 residues. Per germline, CDR1 DFQATT and CDR2 SNEGSKA (reference sequence). The V and J ends lost 2 bases and 0 bases respectively, with 7 bases between them. CDR3 DNA: TGCAGTGCTAGACGGACAATGAACACTGAAGCTTTCTTT. This codes for CSARRTMNTEAFF.

The sample holds many counts of this clonotype. The V and J genes are TRBV9 and TRBJ2-3; 8 nucleotides line up with TRBD2. This CDR3 spans 14 amino acids. Trimming at V came to 4 bases and at J to 5 bases, leaving 6 bases not matched to a gene. Germline CDR1 is SGDLS and CDR2 is YYNGEE. This CDR3 reads CASSIGTRGDTQYF. The CDR3 nucleotides are TGTGCCAGCAGCATCGGGACTAGAGGAGATACGCAGTATTTT.